These 26 T cell receptor beta chains share one sample of origin, sequenced in a study of cytomegalovirus exposure and HLA in healthy donors. PCR was performed using 60 Vbeta and 13 Jbeta primers. The table came from immunoSEQ multiplex PCR; TCRdb's copy has only in-frame clones and leaves some out. The sample lists 200,000 or so clones, 82% occurring once. Source material: PBMCs. The receptors were sampled from a boy aged 2 to 10 in good health and CMV-seronegative.

The table lists this clone with a count of one. This chain links TRBV5-4 with TRBJ1-1, with 9 bases lining up with TRBD1. Per the germline V gene, CDR1 is SGHNT and CDR2 is YYREEE (reference sequence). This CDR3 contains 14 residues. J was trimmed by 1 base and V by 4 bases; bases with no gene match: 2. Here the CDR3 DNA reads TGTGCCAGCAGCCGGGACAGGGCGAACACTGAAGCTTTCTTT. Translated: CASSRDRANTEAFF.

The V gene is TRBV6-6, the J gene TRBJ1-2, with D possibly being TRBD1 (5 bases). CDR1 is MNHNY, CDR2 SVGAGI, per germline (reference sequence). The CDR3 has 14 residues. The V end was cut by 0 bases, the J end by 8 bases, with 13 bases between. Written as DNA, the CDR3 is TGTGCCAGCAGTTACTCCAGACAGTCAAGGGGCTACACCTTC. It encodes CASSYSRQSRGYTF.

This chain uses TRBV10-3 with TRBJ2-5, with a possible D match to TRBD2 (7 bases). V lost 4 bases and J 4 bases, leaving 19 bases between the germline ends. The CDR3 covers 16 residues. CDR1 and CDR2 (germline): ENHRY, SYGVKD. Here the CDR3 reads CAISGGGLDLRETQYF. The CDR3 region has the DNA TGTGCCATCAGTGGGGGGGGGCTCGACCTCCGAGAGACCCAGTACTTC.

A few counts support this clone. V and J are TRBV28 and TRBJ2-7, with 8 bases that match TRBD1. J lost 0 bases, V lost 3 bases, and 7 bases had no gene match. Germline CDR1 reads MDHEN; CDR2 reads SYDVKM. The CDR3 covers 16 residues. CDR3 DNA: TGTGCCAGCAGTTTTCTCTCACAGGGGGGCTCCTACGAGCAGTACTTC. It specifies CASSFLSQGGSYEQYF. The variable domain in full, with the rest retrieved from reference TRBV28 and TRBJ2-7, is DVKVTQSSRYLVKRTGEKVFLECVQDMDHENMFWYRQDPGLGLRLIYFSYDVKMKEKGDIPEGYSVSREKKERFSLILESASTNQTSMYLCASSFLSQGGSYEQYFGPGTRLTVT.

The chain links TRBV4-1 to TRBJ1-2, with a tentative D call TRBD1 (6 bases). The germline CDR1 and CDR2 sequences are MGHRA and YSYEKL. The CDR3 extends over 16 amino acids. The V end lost 2 bases, the J end lost 7 bases, and 20 bases lay between the germline ends. In DNA, the CDR3 is TGCGCCAGCAGCCAAAGGGAGAGGGGGAGAAGTGTTGGCTACACCTTC. It encodes CASSQRERGRSVGYTF.

The chain combines TRBV7-9 with TRBJ1-5; 7 nucleotides line up with TRBD1. J gave up 3 bases and V 5 bases, and 16 bases lay outside the gene matches. Per germline, CDR1 SEHNR and CDR2 FQNEAQ (reference sequence). This CDR3 region has 18 residues. In DNA form, the CDR3 reads TGTGCCAGCAGCCTCTTTGGACACGGGACAGCTTACAATCAGCCCCAGCATTTT. Its translation is CASSLFGHGTAYNQPQHF. Using reference TRBV7-9 and TRBJ1-5 for the parts outside the CDR3, the full variable domain is DTGVSQNPRHKITKRGQNVTFRCDPISEHNRLYWYRQTLGQGPEFLTYFQNEAQLEKSRLLSDRFSAERPKGSFSTLEIQRTEQGDSAMYLCASSLFGHGTAYNQPQHFGDGTRLSIL.

The chain combines TRBV5-4 with TRBJ1-2, with a tentative D call TRBD1 (6 bases). The length of the CDR3 is 12 residues. Germline loops: CDR1 SGHNT, CDR2 YYREEE (reference sequence). Trimming took off 2 bases at V and 13 bases at J, with 15 bases between the two ends. The CDR3 sequence: CASSFGQTHSTF. CDR3 nucleotide sequence: TGTGCCAGCAGCTTCGGACAGACTCACAGCACCTTC. The full variable domain, its missing parts supplied by reference TRBV5-4 and TRBJ1-2, is ETGVTQSPTHLIKTRGQQVTLRCSSQSGHNTVSWYQQALGQGPQFIFQYYREEENGRGNFPPRFSGLQFPNYSSELNVNALELDDSALYLCASSFGQTHSTFGSGTRLTVV.

This clone was observed a few times. This chain joins TRBV2 and TRBJ2-1, with a tentative D call TRBD2 (5 bases). Trimming left V 9 bases short and J 8 bases short, with 8 bases between. Germline CDR1 SNHLY, CDR2 FYNNEI. The CDR3 covers 10 residues. This CDR3 reads CARGRDEQFF. The CDR3, as DNA: TGTGCCAGAGGGCGGGATGAGCAGTTCTTC.

V is TRBV6-5 and J is TRBJ1-5; no reliable D call. CDR3 length equals 14 residues. Trimming removed 5 bases from V and 0 bases from J, with 8 bases in between. From germline, CDR1 is MNHEY and CDR2 SVGAGI. The CDR3 region is CASSPFYSNQPQHF. The DNA for the CDR3 is TGTGCCAGCAGTCCCTTTTATAGCAATCAGCCCCAGCATTTT.

This chain joins TRBV19 and TRBJ2-5, with 10 bases that match TRBD2. Germline V gives CDR1 LNHDA, CDR2 SQIVND (reference sequence). The CDR3 length is 15 residues. Trimming took 3 bases from V and 6 from J; bases not matched to a gene: 7. The chain's CDR3 is CASSITAGGRKTQYF. CDR3 nucleotides: TGTGCCAGTAGTATCACAGCGGGGGGGCGAAAGACCCAGTACTTC. The variable domain in full, with the rest retrieved from reference TRBV19 and TRBJ2-5, is DGGITQSPKYLFRKEGQNVTLSCEQNLNHDAMYWYRQDPGQGLRLIYYSQIVNDFQKGDIAEGYSVSREKKESFPLTVTSAQKNPTAFYLCASSITAGGRKTQYFGPGTRLLVL.

The CDR3 DNA sequence: TGTGCCAGCAAGCGGGGAGGGACAGATACGCAGTATTTT. Translation gives CASKRGGTDTQYF. The chain uses TRBV27 and TRBJ2-3; the match to TRBD2 covers 7 bases. This CDR3 is 13 amino acids long. Germline V gives CDR1 MNHEY, CDR2 SMNVEV (reference sequence). Trimming removed 7 bases from V and 3 bases from J; junction bases left unmatched: 4.

On this clone: One end of the junction is discordant with germline, which a read error may explain. The V and J genes are TRBV5-6 and TRBJ2-1, with 8 bases that match TRBD1. Per the germline V gene, CDR1 is SGHDT and CDR2 is YYEEEE. The CDR3 runs to 15 residues. In DNA, the CDR3 is TGTGCCAGCAGCTTCTTTCAGGGGGCGGGAAATGAGCAGCTCTTC. This gives the protein CASSFFQGAGNEQLF.

The chain recombines TRBV6-1 with TRBJ2-7, with TRBD1 identical over 7 bases. The CDR3 runs to 15 residues. Per germline, CDR1 MNHNS and CDR2 SASEGT. The V gene end was trimmed by 7 bases and the J gene end by 0 bases; junction bases not matched to a gene: 9. The CDR3 is CASTLEAGGSYEQYF. The CDR3 DNA sequence: TGTGCCAGCACCCTAGAGGCAGGGGGCTCCTACGAGCAGTACTTC.

This clone has just a few counts. This rearrangement joins TRBV18 to TRBJ2-5, with D possibly being TRBD1 (5 bases). Germline V CDR1 and CDR2: KGHSH, LQKENI. With 2 bases removed from V and 9 bases from J, the gap between germline ends came to 13 bases. The length of the CDR3 is 13 residues. CDR3 nucleotide sequence: TGTGCCAGCTCACCAGCCACCACCAGGGCCCAGTACTTC. This codes for CASSPATTRAQYF. The full variable domain, with the rest looked up from reference TRBV18 and TRBJ2-5, is NAGVMQNPRHLVRRRGQEARLRCSPMKGHSHVYWYRQLPEEGLKFMVYLQKENIIDESGMPKERFSAEFPKEGPSILRIQQVVRGDSAAYFCASSPATTRAQYFGPGTRLLVL.

The chain combines TRBV19 with TRBJ1-1, with D tentatively TRBD1 (5 bases). CDR3 length: 15 amino acids. Germline CDR1 and CDR2: LNHDA and SQIVND (reference sequence). V lost 11 bases, J lost 0 bases, and 19 bases lay in between. This CDR3 is CAAARGTTMNTEAFF. CDR3 sequence (DNA): TGTGCCGCTGCCCGGGGGACGACCATGAACACTGAAGCTTTCTTT.

The chain has TRBV27 and TRBJ2-3; 7 nucleotides line up with TRBD2. The CDR3 spans 14 residues. Germline V gene data show CDR1 as MNHEY and CDR2 as SMNVEV (reference sequence). V lost 3 bases and J lost 7; bases outside the gene matches: 7. As DNA, the CDR3 is TGTGCCAGCAGTTTGACTAGCTCGGTGTATACGCAGTATTTT. It yields the protein CASSLTSSVYTQYF.

The chain recombines TRBV6-1 with TRBJ1-5; no clear D. The V end was cut by 6 bases, the J end by 2 bases, with 8 bases between. CDR3 length: 13 residues. Germline loops: CDR1 MNHNS, CDR2 SASEGT. Here the CDR3 DNA reads TGTGCCAGCAGGGAGAGTGGCAATCAGCCCCAGCATTTT. Translated: CASRESGNQPQHF.

Details on this clone: This sample includes further DNA sequences coding for the same CDR3. CDR3 in amino acids: CASSQGQLNTEAFF. CDR3 nucleotide sequence: TGTGCCAGCAGCCAAGGACAGTTGAACACTGAAGCTTTCTTT. J is TRBJ1-1 and V is TRBV4-2; D perhaps matches TRBD1 (5 bases). The germline CDR1 and CDR2 sequences are LGHNA and YNFKEQ. The CDR3 covers 14 residues. V lost 1 base and J 0 bases, leaving 6 bases between the germline ends.

About this clone: A read error may produce the germline difference seen at one junction end. V is TRBV7-7 and J is TRBJ1-5; 7 nucleotides align to TRBD1. CDR1 SSHAT and CDR2 FNYEAQ come from the germline V gene (reference sequence). This CDR3 comprises 13 residues. The CDR3 here is CASSLGTDQPQHF. The CDR3 bases are TGTGCTAGCAGCCTCGGGACAGATCAGCCCCAGCATTTT.

The J gene is TRBJ1-4, the V gene TRBV7-9; the D gene is possibly TRBD1 (6 bases). The CDR3 covers 16 residues. V shed 5 bases and J shed 0 bases, with 13 bases lying between them. Germline V gene lookup returns CDR1 SEHNR and CDR2 FQNEAQ (reference sequence). The CDR3 DNA sequence: TGTGCCAGCAGCCCTTTGACAGGTTCAACTAATGAAAAACTGTTTTTT. This sequence encodes CASSPLTGSTNEKLFF.

This sequence joins TRBV27 and TRBJ1-2; no clear D gene. The CDR3 totals 15 residues. In germline, CDR1 is MNHEY, CDR2 SMNVEV (reference sequence). Trimming cost V 2 bases and J 0 bases, with 10 bases left between them. The CDR3 nucleotides are TGTGCCAGCAGTTTACGGGTCCCGACTAACTATGGCTACACCTTC. It is translated as CASSLRVPTNYGYTF.

This clone was found once. Because it lacks the conserved phenylalanine or tryptophan at the end, this CDR3 is likely a read error. This rearrangement joins TRBV7-2 to TRBJ2-7; TRBD1 matches 7 bases. Trimming cost V 1 base and J 3 bases; bases outside gene matches: 3. CDR3 size: 14 residues. Germline V CDR1 and CDR2: SGHTA, FQGNSA. CDR3: CASSLGQGHYEQYL. For the CDR3, the DNA is TGTGCCAGCAGCTTAGGACAGGGTCACTACGAGCAGTACCTC.

J is TRBJ2-3 and V is TRBV4-3, with D possibly TRBD2 on 6 matching bases. Trimming took 4 bases from V and 4 from J, leaving 15 bases between them. The CDR3 extends over 15 amino acids. Germline V gene lookup returns CDR1 LGHNA and CDR2 YSLEER. The CDR3 DNA follows: TGCGCCAGCAGCCGACGACCGGAGGGCCCAGATACGCAGTATTTT. Its protein product is CASSRRPEGPDTQYF.

The chain recombines TRBV7-6 with TRBJ1-3; D might be TRBD1 (5 bases). Trimming removed 1 base at V and 0 bases at J, with 10 bases between. The CDR3 has 16 amino acids. Germline values: CDR1 SGHVS, CDR2 FNYEAQ. The CDR3 here is CASSLGGLISGNTIYF. For the CDR3, the DNA is TGTGCCAGCAGCTTAGGGGGACTAATCTCTGGAAACACCATATATTTT. Together with reference TRBV7-6 and TRBJ1-3, the CDR3 gives the full variable domain: GAGVSQSPRYKVTKRGQDVALRCDPISGHVSLYWYRQALGQGPEFLTYFNYEAQQDKSGLPNDRFSAERPEGSISTLTIQRTEQRDSAMYRCASSLGGLISGNTIYFGEGSWLTVV.

J is TRBJ2-2 and V is TRBV11-3; TRBD1 agrees at 10 bases. Germline V gene data show CDR1 as SGHNT and CDR2 as YENEEA. The CDR3 is 19 amino acids. The junction had 14 bases not matched to a gene; V was cut back by 1 base and J by 6 bases. This CDR3 reads CASSLGRPHRDRGPGELFF. As DNA, the CDR3 is TGTGCCAGCAGCTTAGGCCGCCCCCACCGGGACAGGGGACCCGGGGAGCTGTTTTTT.

CDR3 in DNA: TGTGCCAGTAGTATTGGGAGGTCTTCTTTCGAGCAGTACTTC. Protein product: CASSIGRSSFEQYF. V and J are TRBV19 and TRBJ2-7; D possibly corresponds to TRBD2 (6 bases). This CDR3 region has 14 residues. V was trimmed by 3 bases and J by 6 bases, leaving 15 bases between them. The germline V gene encodes CDR1 LNHDA and CDR2 SQIVND (reference sequence).